These 3 T cell receptor beta chains came from one sample sequenced in a study of T cells in tuberculosis. Data came from immunoSEQ multiplex PCR; TCRdb stores just in-frame clones and leaves some out. The sample includes under 45,000 clones, more than 85% of them seen just once. The specimen sequenced was PBMCs. The receptors come from a donor between 10 and 35 years old with latent tuberculosis or without tuberculosis infection.

J is TRBJ1-3 and V is TRBV9; 8 nucleotides agree with TRBD1. V dropped 4 bases and J dropped 3; count of bases not matched to a gene: 9. The V gene's germline CDR1 is SGDLS and CDR2 YYNGEE. The CDR3 runs to 16 residues. CDR3 coding DNA: TGTGCCAGCAGCATTACCGGGACAGGCGGTGGAAACACCATATATTTT. Its translation: CASSITGTGGGNTIYF.

The rearrangement links TRBV5-1 to TRBJ2-1; TRBD1 agrees at 7 bases. Trimming cost V 3 bases and J 3 bases; bases outside gene matches: 6. Germline V CDR1 and CDR2: SGHRS, YFSETQ. CDR3 length: 15 amino acids. CDR3 in DNA: TGCGCCAGCAGCTCAACCGGGACAGACTACAATGAGCAGTTCTTC. This encodes CASSSTGTDYNEQFF.

DNA for the CDR3: TGTGCCAGCTTATCCCCTCCCTCCGACTATGGCTACACCTTC. As protein: CASLSPPSDYGYTF. The V call is TRBV6-5, the J call TRBJ1-2; D uncertain. Deletions cut 8 bases from V and 3 bases from J, with 16 bases between. Looked up from germline, CDR1 is MNHEY and CDR2 is SVGAGI. The CDR3 runs to 14 residues.